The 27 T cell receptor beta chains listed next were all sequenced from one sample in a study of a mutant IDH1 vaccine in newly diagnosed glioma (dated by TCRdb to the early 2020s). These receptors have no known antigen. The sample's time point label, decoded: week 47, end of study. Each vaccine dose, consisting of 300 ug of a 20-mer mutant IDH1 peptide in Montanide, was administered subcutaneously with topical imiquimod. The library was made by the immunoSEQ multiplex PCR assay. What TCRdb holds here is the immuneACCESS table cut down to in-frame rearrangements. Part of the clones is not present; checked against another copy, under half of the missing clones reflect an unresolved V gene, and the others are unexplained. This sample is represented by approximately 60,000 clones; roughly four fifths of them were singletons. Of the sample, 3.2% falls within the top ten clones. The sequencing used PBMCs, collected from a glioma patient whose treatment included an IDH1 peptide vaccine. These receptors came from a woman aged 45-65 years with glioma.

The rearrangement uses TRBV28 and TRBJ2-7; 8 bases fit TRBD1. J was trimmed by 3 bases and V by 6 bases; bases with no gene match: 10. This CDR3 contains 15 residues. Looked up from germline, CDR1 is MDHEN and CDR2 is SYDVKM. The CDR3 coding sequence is TGTGCCAGCAGACCCCCCGGGACAGGAAACTACGAGCAGTACTTC. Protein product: CASRPPGTGNYEQYF. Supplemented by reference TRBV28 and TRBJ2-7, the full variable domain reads DVKVTQSSRYLVKRTGEKVFLECVQDMDHENMFWYRQDPGLGLRLIYFSYDVKMKEKGDIPEGYSVSREKKERFSLILESASTNQTSMYLCASRPPGTGNYEQYFGPGTRLTVT.

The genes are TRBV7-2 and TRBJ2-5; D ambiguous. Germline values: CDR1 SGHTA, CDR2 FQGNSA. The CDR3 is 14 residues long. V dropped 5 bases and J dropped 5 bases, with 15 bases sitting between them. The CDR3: CASSRPAVWETQYF. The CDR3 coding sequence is TGTGCCAGCAGCCGACCGGCGGTGTGGGAGACCCAGTACTTC.

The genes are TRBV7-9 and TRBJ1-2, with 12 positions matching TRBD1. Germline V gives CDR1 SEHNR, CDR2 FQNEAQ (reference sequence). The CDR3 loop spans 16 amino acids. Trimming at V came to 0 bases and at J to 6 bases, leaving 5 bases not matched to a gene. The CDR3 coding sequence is TGTGCCAGCAGCTTAGCGGGACAGGGGGCGCTTGATGGCTACACCTTC. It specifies CASSLAGQGALDGYTF.

The CDR3 loop reads CATSRDSRVGTEAFF. Written as DNA, the CDR3 is TGTGCCACCAGCAGAGATTCGAGGGTTGGCACTGAAGCTTTCTTT. The chain has TRBV15 and TRBJ1-1; D is undetermined. The CDR3 has 15 residues. V lost 0 bases, J lost 4 bases, and 12 bases lay in between. Germline V gene data show CDR1 as LNHNV and CDR2 as YYDKDF (reference sequence). Full variable domain (missing parts from reference TRBV15 and TRBJ1-1): DAMVIQNPRYQVTQFGKPVTLSCSQTLNHNVMYWYQQKSSQAPKLLFHYYDKDFNNEADTPDNFQSRRPNTSFCFLDIRSPGLGDTAMYLCATSRDSRVGTEAFFGQGTRLTVV.

The CDR3 spells CASSQGGQPQHF. DNA of the CDR3: TGTGCCAGCAGCCAAGGGGGGCAGCCCCAGCATTTT. The chain joins TRBV14 to TRBJ1-5, with D perhaps matching TRBD1 (5 bases). Germline CDR1 SGHDN, CDR2 FVKESK. The CDR3 has 12 amino acids. V shed 1 base and J shed 7 bases, with 5 bases lying between them.

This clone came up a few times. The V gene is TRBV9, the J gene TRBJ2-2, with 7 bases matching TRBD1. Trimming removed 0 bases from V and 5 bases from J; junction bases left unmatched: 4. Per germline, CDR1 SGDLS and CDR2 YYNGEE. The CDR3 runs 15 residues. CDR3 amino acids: CASSVDDRATGELFF. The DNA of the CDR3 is TGTGCCAGCAGCGTAGACGACAGGGCGACCGGGGAGCTGTTTTTT.

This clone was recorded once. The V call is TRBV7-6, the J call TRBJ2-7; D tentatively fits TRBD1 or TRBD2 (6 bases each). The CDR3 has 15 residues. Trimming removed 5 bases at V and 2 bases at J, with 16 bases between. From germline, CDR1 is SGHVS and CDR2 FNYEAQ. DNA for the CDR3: TGTGCCAGCAGCCCTCAAGAGGGGGGAACCTACGAGCAGTACTTC. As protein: CASSPQEGGTYEQYF.

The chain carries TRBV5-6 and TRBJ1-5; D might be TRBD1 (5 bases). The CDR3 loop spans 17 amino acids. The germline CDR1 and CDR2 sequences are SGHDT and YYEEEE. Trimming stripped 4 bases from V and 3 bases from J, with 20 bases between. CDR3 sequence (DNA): TGTGCCAGCAGCCCCCGGGGTGGAGGGGCCTTCAATCAGCCCCAGCATTTT. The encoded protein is CASSPRGGGAFNQPQHF.

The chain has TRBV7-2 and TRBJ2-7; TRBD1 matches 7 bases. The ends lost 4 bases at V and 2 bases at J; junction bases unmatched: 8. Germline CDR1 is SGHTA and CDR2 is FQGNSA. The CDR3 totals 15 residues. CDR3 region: CASSSRGTGAYEQYF. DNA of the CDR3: TGTGCCAGCAGCTCGAGAGGCACAGGGGCCTACGAGCAGTACTTC.

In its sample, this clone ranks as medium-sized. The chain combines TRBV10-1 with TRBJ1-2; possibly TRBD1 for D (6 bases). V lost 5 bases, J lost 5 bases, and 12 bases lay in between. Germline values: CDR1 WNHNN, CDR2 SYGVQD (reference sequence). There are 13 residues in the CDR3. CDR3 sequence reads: CASSPGTPYGYTF. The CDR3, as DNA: TGCGCCAGCAGTCCCGGGACACCTTATGGCTACACCTTC.

This chain's CDR3 is CASSLESGGAETQYF. The CDR3 DNA sequence: TGTGCCAGCAGCTTAGAAAGCGGGGGGGCCGAGACCCAGTACTTC. V is TRBV7-2 and J is TRBJ2-5; 10 nucleotides line up with TRBD2. The CDR3 length is 15 residues. Germline V gene lookup returns CDR1 SGHTA and CDR2 FQGNSA. Losses at the gene ends were 1 base for V and 5 bases for J; bases not matched to a gene: 4.

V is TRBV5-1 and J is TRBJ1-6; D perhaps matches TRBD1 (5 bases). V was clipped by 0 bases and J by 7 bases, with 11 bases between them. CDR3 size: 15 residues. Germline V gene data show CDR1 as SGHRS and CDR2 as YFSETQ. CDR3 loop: CASSLAGAGNSPLHF. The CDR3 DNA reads TGCGCCAGCAGCTTGGCCGGGGCGGGCAATTCACCCCTCCACTTT.

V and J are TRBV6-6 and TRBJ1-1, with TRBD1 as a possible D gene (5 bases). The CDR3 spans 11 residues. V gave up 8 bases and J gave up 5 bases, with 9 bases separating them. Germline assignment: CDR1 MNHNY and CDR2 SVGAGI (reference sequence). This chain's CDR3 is CASGGTTEAFF. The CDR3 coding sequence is TGTGCCAGCGGGGGAACGACTGAAGCTTTCTTT.

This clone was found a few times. The CDR3 region is CASSHSDRAVNEQFF. The CDR3, as DNA: TGCGCCAGCAGCCACTCAGACAGAGCCGTCAATGAGCAGTTCTTC. V usage is TRBV4-1 and J usage is TRBJ2-1; D possibly corresponds to TRBD1 (5 bases). CDR3 length: 15 residues. Trimming shortened V by 3 bases and J by 6 bases, and 15 bases separated the two germline ends. Germline CDR1 and CDR2: MGHRA and YSYEKL.

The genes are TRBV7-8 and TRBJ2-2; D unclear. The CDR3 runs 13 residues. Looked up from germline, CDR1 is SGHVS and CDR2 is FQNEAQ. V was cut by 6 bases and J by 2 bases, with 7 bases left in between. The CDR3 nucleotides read TGTGCCAGCAGGAAGGGTAACACCGGGGAGCTGTTTTTT. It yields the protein CASRKGNTGELFF.

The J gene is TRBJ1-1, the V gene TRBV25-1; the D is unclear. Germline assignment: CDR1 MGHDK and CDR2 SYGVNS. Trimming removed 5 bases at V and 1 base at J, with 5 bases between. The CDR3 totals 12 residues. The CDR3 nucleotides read TGTGCCAGCAGTCCCAGGAACACTGAAGCTTTCTTT. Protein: CASSPRNTEAFF.

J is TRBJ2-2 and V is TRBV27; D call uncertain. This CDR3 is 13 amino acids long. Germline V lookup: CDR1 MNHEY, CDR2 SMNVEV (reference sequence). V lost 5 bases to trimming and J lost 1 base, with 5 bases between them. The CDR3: CASSPENTGELFF. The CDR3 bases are TGTGCCAGCAGTCCAGAGAACACCGGGGAGCTGTTTTTT.

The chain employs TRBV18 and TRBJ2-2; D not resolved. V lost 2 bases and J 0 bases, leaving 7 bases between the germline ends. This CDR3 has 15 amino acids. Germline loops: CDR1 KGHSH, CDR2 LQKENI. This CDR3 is CASSPEQTNTGELFF. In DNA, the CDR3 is TGTGCCAGCTCACCAGAACAGACGAACACCGGGGAGCTGTTTTTT.

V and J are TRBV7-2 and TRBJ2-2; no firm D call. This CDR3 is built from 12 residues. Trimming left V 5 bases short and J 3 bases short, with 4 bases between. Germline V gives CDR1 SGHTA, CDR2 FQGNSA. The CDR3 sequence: CASSPDTGELFF. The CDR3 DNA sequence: TGTGCCAGCAGCCCAGACACCGGGGAGCTGTTTTTT.

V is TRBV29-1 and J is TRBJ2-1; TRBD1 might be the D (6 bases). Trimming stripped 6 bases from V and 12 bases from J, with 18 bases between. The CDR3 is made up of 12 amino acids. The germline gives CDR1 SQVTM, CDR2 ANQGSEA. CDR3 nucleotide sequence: TGCAGCGTCGTTGGGGCAGGGGTCGGGCAGTTCTTC. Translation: CSVVGAGVGQFF.

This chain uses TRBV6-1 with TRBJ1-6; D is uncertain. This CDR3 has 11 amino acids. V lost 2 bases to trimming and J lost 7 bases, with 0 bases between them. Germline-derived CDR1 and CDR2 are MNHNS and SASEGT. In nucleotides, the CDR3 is TGTGCCAGCAGTGAAAATTCACCCCTCCACTTT. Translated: CASSENSPLHF.

For the CDR3, the DNA is TGTGCCAGCAGCTTACTGGGGAGTACCACTGAAGCTTTCTTT. The encoded protein is CASSLLGSTTEAFF. The chain uses TRBV7-2 and TRBJ1-1; unclear D gene. The CDR3 is 14 amino acids. Trimming shortened V by 2 bases and J by 4 bases, and 11 bases separated the two germline ends. Germline V lookup: CDR1 SGHTA, CDR2 FQGNSA.

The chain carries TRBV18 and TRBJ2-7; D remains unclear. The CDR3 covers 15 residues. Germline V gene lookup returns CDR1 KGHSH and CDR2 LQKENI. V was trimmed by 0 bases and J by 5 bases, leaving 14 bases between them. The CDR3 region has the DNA TGTGCCAGCTCACCACCGACGGGTCTAAGCCACGAGCAGTACTTC. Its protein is CASSPPTGLSHEQYF.

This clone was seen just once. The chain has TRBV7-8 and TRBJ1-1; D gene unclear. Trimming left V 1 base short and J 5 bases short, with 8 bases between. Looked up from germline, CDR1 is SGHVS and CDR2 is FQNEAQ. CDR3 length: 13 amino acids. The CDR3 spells CASSLERGTEAFF. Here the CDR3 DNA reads TGTGCCAGCAGCTTAGAGAGAGGGACTGAAGCTTTCTTT.

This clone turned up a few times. This chain's CDR3 is CASSQDPGGNEQFF. The CDR3 nucleotides read TGTGCCAGCAGCCAAGATCCAGGGGGCAATGAGCAGTTCTTC. The V gene is TRBV4-2, the J gene TRBJ2-1, with 7 bases identical to TRBD1. J gave up 6 bases and V 0 bases, and 2 bases lay outside the gene matches. Germline V lookup: CDR1 LGHNA, CDR2 YNFKEQ. The CDR3 extends over 14 amino acids.

As DNA, the CDR3 is TGTGCCAGCAGGCCTGGAGGGGCCTACGAGCAGTACTTC. Amino acids: CASRPGGAYEQYF. The gene calls are TRBV27 and TRBJ2-7, with a tentative D call TRBD2 (6 bases). V gave up 6 bases and J gave up 2 bases, with 11 bases separating them. Germline loops: CDR1 MNHEY, CDR2 SMNVEV (reference sequence). The CDR3 is 13 amino acids.

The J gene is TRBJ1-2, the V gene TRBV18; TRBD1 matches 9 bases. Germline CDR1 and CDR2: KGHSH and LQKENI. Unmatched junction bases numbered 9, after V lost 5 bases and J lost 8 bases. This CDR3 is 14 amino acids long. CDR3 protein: CASSADRGSGGYTF. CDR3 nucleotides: TGTGCCAGCTCAGCGGACAGGGGAAGCGGCGGCTACACCTTC.